This entry is about one T cell receptor beta chain. The assay was immunoSEQ multiplex PCR, and TCRdb's table has in-frame clones only and misses some. This repertoire shows under 40,000 clones, approximately 94% found once; its top ten account for over 4%. The data derive from a study of blood T cell repertoires in COVID-19. Background on the study: Specimens from acute and convalescent COVID-19 originated in the United States, Italy and Spain.

V was clipped by 4 bases and J by 0 bases, with 16 bases between them. The CDR3 totals 16 residues. CDR1 is SGHNT, CDR2 YENEEA, per germline. The chain employs TRBV11-3 and TRBJ2-7; a weak D match, TRBD1 (6 bases). Sequencing was carried out using peripheral blood. The sequence was collected from a human donor with active COVID-19. The donor label of this sample is uncertain. CDR3 sequence reads: CASSYLTGPSSYEQYF. The CDR3, as DNA: TGTGCCAGCAGCTACCTCACAGGGCCTAGCTCCTACGAGCAGTACTTC.